The text below deals with one T cell receptor (beta chain). Its antigen is not known. This sample stems from a study of shared clonotypes between healthy human individuals. The study's findings and limits: The four-donor shared clonotypes exceeded non-shared clonotypes in generation probability, with non-shared ones scoring lower. Shared across several donors were approximately 5% of the naive CD4 clonotypes. What naive subsets generally showed was a larger estimated richness than memory subsets showed.

Germline assignment: CDR1 SQVTM and CDR2 ANQGSEA. V lost 7 bases and J lost 7; bases outside the gene matches: 13. This CDR3 has 13 residues. Naive CD8 populations comprised CD45RO-negative cells positively selected for CCR7, excluding terminally differentiated effector memory CD45RA+ cells. Template for every sorted-subset replicate PCR totaled about 200 ng DNA, roughly 30,000 T cell genomes. Method: immunoSEQ multiplex PCR; TCRdb's copy keeps in-frame clones and lacks some. The data show about 2,100,000 clones, about 93% seen once. Sequenced input: naive CD8+ T cells from PBMCs. The chain is built from TRBV29-1 and TRBJ2-7, with TRBD1 matching over 7 bases. The sequence was obtained from a man between 18 and 29 years old in good health. Some clones in this sample may be carry-over from other donors' samples. CDR3 in amino acids: CSAFLGGLGEQYF. DNA of the CDR3: TGCAGCGCCTTCTTAGGGGGCTTGGGTGAGCAGTACTTC.